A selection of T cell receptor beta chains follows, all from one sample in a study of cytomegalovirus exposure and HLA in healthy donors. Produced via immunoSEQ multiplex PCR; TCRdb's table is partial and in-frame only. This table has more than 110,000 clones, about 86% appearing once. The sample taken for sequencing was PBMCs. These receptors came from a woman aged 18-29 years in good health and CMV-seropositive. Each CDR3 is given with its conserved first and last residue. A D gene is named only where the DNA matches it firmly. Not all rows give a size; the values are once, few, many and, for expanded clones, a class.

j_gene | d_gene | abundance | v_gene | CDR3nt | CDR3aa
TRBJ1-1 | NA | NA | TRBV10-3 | TGTGCCATCAGTCAGGGCCCAGCAATAACTGAAGCTTTCTTT | CAISQGPAITEAFF
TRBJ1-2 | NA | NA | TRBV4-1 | TGCGCCAGCAGCCTCTCGACGGGGGGAGGTGGCTACACCTTC | CASSLSTGGGGYTF
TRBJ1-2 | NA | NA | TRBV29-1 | TGCAGCGTGAAGGGGTCTGATGGCTACACCTTC | CSVKGSDGYTF
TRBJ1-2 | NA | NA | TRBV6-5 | TGTGCCAGCAGTCAGACACAGTTCATCAATGGCTACACCTTC | CASSQTQFINGYTF
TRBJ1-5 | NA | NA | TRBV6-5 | TGTGCCAGCAGCCTACAGTCCGGGGTGGGGCCCCAGCATTTT | CASSLQSGVGPQHF
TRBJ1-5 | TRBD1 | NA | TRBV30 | TGTGCCTGGAGTTCGGGGACAGGGAGCAATCAGCCCCAGCATTTT | CAWSSGTGSNQPQHF
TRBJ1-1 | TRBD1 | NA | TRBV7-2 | TGTGCCAGCAGCCCACTAAGGGGGCCGGTGGACGTCTTT | CASSPLRGPVDVF
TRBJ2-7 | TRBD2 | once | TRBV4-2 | TGTGCCAGCAGCCAAGAGTCCGACGGGAGGGTCCCCTACGAGCAGTACTTC | CASSQESDGRVPYEQYF
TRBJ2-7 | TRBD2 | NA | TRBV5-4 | TGTGCCAGCAGTCATAAGAGCGGGAGGGCCGGTTACGAGCAGTACTTC | CASSHKSGRAGYEQYF
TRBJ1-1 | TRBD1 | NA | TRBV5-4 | TGTGCCAGCAGCCCGCGGGACAGGAGGAACACTGAAGCTTTCTTT | CASSPRDRRNTEAFF
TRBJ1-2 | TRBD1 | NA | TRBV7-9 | TGTGCCAGCAGCTTAGTTCTTACAGGGGACTATGGCTACACCTTC | CASSLVLTGDYGYTF